This note documents a single T cell receptor beta chain sequence. Antigen unknown. TCRdb's copy holds only in-frame clones and misses some; the assay was immunoSEQ multiplex PCR. The sample shows roughly 120,000 clones, roughly nine tenths of them seen only once. Among the 120 or so subjects of the validation cohort, separate from the roughly 730-subject first cohort, were the donors. This sample was included in a study of cytomegalovirus exposure and HLA in healthy donors. Across the whole study: The same platform used for the 666 first-cohort repertoires was also used for the 90 to 150 validation repertoires, as a later analysis reported. Study-level points and caveats: The CMV antigen specificity of a few CMV-associated chains was confirmed through in vitro analysis. The investigators catalogued 150 to 200 TCR beta chains as cytomegalovirus-associated.

Germline V gene lookup returns CDR1 SEHNR and CDR2 FQNEAQ (reference sequence). This CDR3 comprises 12 residues. The junction had 1 base not matched to a gene; V was cut back by 5 bases and J by 6 bases. Sequencing input: PBMCs. This chain uses TRBV7-9 with TRBJ1-1; 9 bases map to TRBD1. The TCR originated in a woman under 30 in good health and CMV-seronegative. The CDR3 DNA sequence: TGTGCCAGCAGCAGACAGGGGGCTGAAGCTTTCTTT. Translating gives CASSRQGAEAFF. The full variable domain, completed using reference TRBV7-9 and TRBJ1-1, is DTGVSQNPRHKITKRGQNVTFRCDPISEHNRLYWYRQTLGQGPEFLTYFQNEAQLEKSRLLSDRFSAERPKGSFSTLEIQRTEQGDSAMYLCASSRQGAEAFFGQGTRLTVV.